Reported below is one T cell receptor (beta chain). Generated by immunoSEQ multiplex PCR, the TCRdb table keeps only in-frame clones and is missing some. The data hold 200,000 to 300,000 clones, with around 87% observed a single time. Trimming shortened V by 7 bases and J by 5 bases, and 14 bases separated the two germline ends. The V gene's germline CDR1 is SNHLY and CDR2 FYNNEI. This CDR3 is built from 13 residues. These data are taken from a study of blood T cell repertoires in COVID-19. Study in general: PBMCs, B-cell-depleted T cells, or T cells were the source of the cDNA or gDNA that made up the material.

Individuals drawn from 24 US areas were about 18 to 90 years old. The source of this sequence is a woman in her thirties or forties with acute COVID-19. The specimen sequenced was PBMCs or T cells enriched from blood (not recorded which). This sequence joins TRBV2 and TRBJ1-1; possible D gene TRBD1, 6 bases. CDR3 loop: CASTVGRGTEAFF. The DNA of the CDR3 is TGTGCCAGCACCGTGGGGAGGGGGACTGAAGCTTTCTTT. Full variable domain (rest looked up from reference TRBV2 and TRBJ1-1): EPEVTQTPSHQVTQMGQEVILRCVPISNHLYFYWYRQILGQKVEFLVSFYNNEISEKSEIFDDQFSVERPDGSNFTLKIRSTKLEDSAMYFCASTVGRGTEAFFGQGTRLTVV.